A selection of T cell receptor beta chains follows, all from one sample in a study of tumor-infiltrating lymphocytes in primary liver carcinoma. TCRdb processed the multiplex PCR reads anew with MiXCR; each CDR3 protein has one entry. The sample holds over 25,000 distinct CDR3 sequences, around 84% seen once. Sequencing used liver tumor tissue from sampling region 3. The source of these receptors is a man aged 35 to 55 with primary liver carcinoma and hepatitis B virus infection. CDR3s include the opening cysteine and the closing phenylalanine or tryptophan. The D gene is left open where the match is weak. Not every row has a clone size; where given, it reads once, few, many or a size class.

clone_size	v_call	j_call	d_call	cdr3_nt	cdr3_aa
NA	TRBV11-2	TRBJ2-5	NA	TGTGCCGGCAACTTAGTTCTGGAAAAGACCCAATACTTC	CAGNLVLEKTQYF
NA	TRBV6-2/TRBV6-3	TRBJ1-1	NA	TGTGACAGCAGTTACACAGTTGACAGAGGAGTTATCTTT	CDSSYTVDRGVIF
NA	TRBV29-1	TRBJ2-3	NA	TGCAGTGTTGGGCAGGAGGGCGATACGCAGTATTTT	CSVGQEGDTQYF
NA	TRBV5-4	TRBJ2-7	NA	TGTGCCAGCAGTCTCTCCGGGTTTAGCCTTGACGAGCAGTACTTC	CASSLSGFSLDEQYF
NA	TRBV6-6	TRBJ2-7	NA	TGTGCCGGCTGTTACTCCGGGAAACCTACCTACGAGCAGTACTTC	CAGCYSGKPTYEQYF
NA	TRBV12-3/TRBV12-4	TRBJ1-1	TRBD1	TGTGCCAGCAGTAAGGGGGCAGGGACTGAAACTTTCTTC	CASSKGAGTETFF
NA	TRBV6-2/TRBV6-3	TRBJ2-2	NA	TGTGCCAGCCAATATACCGGGGAGCCGTTTTTT	CASQYTGEPFF
NA	TRBV10-1	TRBJ2-7	NA	TGCGCCAGCAGTGCGGGTCATACGGTTGGGCAGTACTTC	CASSAGHTVGQYF
NA	TRBV11-2	TRBJ2-3	NA	TGTGTCAGCAGCCTAGATAGCGGACAGCCACAGTATTTT	CVSSLDSGQPQYF
NA	TRBV25-1	TRBJ2-3	NA	TGTGCCAGTAGTGAAGGTTTGCGGAGCACAGATATGCAGTATTTT	CASSEGLRSTDMQYF
NA	TRBV4-1	TRBJ2-1	TRBD1	TGCACCAGCAGCCTAGGGCAGGGGGCAGTCGGTGAGCAGTTCTTC	CTSSLGQGAVGEQFF
NA	TRBV4-3	TRBJ2-1	NA	TGCACCAGCAGCCAAGATCTCGGTAACGGGAGTGGTAATGAGCAGTTCTTC	CTSSQDLGNGSGNEQFF
large	TRBV11-2	TRBJ2-7	TRBD1	TGTGCCAGCAGCTTTGTGGCAGGGGGCCAGTACGAGCAGTACTTC	CASSFVAGGQYEQYF
NA	TRBV6-6	TRBJ2-5	NA	TGTGCCAGCAGTACCCCAGGGGGGCCGCCCCAAGAGACTCGGTACTTC	CASSTPGGPPQETRYF
NA	TRBV29-1	TRBJ2-2	NA	TGCAGCGCTCCCAGCGGTAGCAGTAACACCGGGGGGCTGTTTTTT	CSAPSGSSNTGGLFF
NA	TRBV4-3	TRBJ2-7	NA	TGCGCCAGCAGCCAAGATATGGGCAAGACTCCCTACGAGCAGTACTTC	CASSQDMGKTPYEQYF
NA	TRBV11-1	TRBJ2-5	NA	TGTGTCAGCAGTGGACATGTGGAGGTGGAGATCCAGTACTTC	CVSSGHVEVEIQYF
once	TRBV14	TRBJ2-1	NA	TGTGCCAGCAGCCAAGATAGGTGGTGCCCCTACAATGAGCAGTTCTTC	CASSQDRWCPYNEQFF
NA	TRBV11-2	TRBJ2-5	NA	TGTACCAGCAGCCAAATTCCTGGCGAGGGGAAAGAGCCCCAGTACTTC	CTSSQIPGEGKEPQYF
NA	TRBV6-5	TRBJ1-1	NA	TGTGCCAACAGTTATAGGGGAAGCATAGAAGCTTTCTTT	CANSYRGSIEAFF
NA	TRBV6-6	TRBJ2-7	NA	TGTGCAAGCAGTTGTCCAGAGGCAAACGAGCAGTACTTC	CASSCPEANEQYF
NA	TRBV11-2	TRBJ2-2	NA	TGTGCCAGCAGCTTTGCGGGATCGAATATCGGGGAGCTGTCTTTT	CASSFAGSNIGELSF
NA	TRBV10-3	TRBJ2-7	NA	TGTACCATCAGTGGTGTTCAAAACCTCTACGAGCAGTACTTC	CTISGVQNLYEQYF
medium-sized	TRBV6-6	TRBJ2-2	NA	TGTGCCAGCAGTGCAACGAACACCGGGGAGCTGTTTTTT	CASSATNTGELFF
NA	TRBV11-2	TRBJ2-2	NA	TGTGTCAGCAGCTTAACATTAGGATGGGCGAACACCGGGGAGCAGTTTTTT	CVSSLTLGWANTGEQFF
NA	TRBV11-2	TRBJ1-4	NA	TGTGCCAGCAGCTTAGACGGATCCGCTGATGAAAAACTGTTTTTT	CASSLDGSADEKLFF
NA	TRBV4-2	TRBJ2-7	TRBD2	TGTGTCAGAAGTGGAAAACCGGGACTAGCGGGAGGGCCACACGAGCATTACTTC	CVRSGKPGLAGGPHEHYF
NA	TRBV11-2	TRBJ2-5	TRBD2	TGTGTCAGCAACCAAACACCTGGCGGGGGGAAAGAGATCCAGTACTTC	CVSNQTPGGGKEIQYF
many	TRBV5-8	TRBJ2-1	TRBD2	TGTGCCAGCAGCTTGGGACTAGCGGGAGTGAAGAATGAGCAGTTCTTC	CASSLGLAGVKNEQFF
NA	TRBV7-9	TRBJ2-1	TRBD2	TGTGCCAACAGCTCGCCGACTAGCGGGAGGGGAAGTGAGCAGTTCTTC	CANSSPTSGRGSEQFF